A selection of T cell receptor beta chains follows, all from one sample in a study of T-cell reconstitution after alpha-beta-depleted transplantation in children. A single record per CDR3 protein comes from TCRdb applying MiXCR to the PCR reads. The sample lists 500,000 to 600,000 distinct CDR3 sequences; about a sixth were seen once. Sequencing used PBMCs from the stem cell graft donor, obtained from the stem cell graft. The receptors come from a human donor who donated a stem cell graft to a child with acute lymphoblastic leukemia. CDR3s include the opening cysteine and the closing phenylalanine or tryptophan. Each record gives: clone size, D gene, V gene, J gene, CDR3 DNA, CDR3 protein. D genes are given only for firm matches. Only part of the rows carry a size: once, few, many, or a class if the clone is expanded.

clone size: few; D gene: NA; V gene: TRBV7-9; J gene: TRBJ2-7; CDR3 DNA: TGTGCCAGCAGCGATCCCTCCGGGACGGGTTACGAGCAGTACTTC; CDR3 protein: CASSDPSGTGYEQYF
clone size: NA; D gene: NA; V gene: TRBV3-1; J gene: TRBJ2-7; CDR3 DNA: TGTGCCAGCAGCCTGGTGGCGGGCCCCCCACTGGAGCAGTACTTC; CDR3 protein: CASSLVAGPPLEQYF
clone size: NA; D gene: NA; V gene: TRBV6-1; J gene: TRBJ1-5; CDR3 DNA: TGTGCCAGCAGTGACGAAATACTTGGGGGTTCTAGCAATCAGCCCCAGCATTTT; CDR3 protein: CASSDEILGGSSNQPQHF
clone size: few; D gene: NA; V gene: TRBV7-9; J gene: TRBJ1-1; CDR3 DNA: TGTGCCAGCGCAGGGGCGTGGGGCACTACTGAAGCTTTCTTT; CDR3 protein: CASAGAWGTTEAFF
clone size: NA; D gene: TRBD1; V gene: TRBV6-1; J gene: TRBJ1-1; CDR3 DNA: TGTGCCAGCAAAAAGACAGGGGTGAACACTGAAGCTTTCTTT; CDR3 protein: CASKKTGVNTEAFF
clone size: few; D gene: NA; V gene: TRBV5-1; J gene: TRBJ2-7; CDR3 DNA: TGCGCCAGCAGCTCCCCTCAGGATGGGCAGTTCTACGAGCAGTACTTC; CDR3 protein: CASSSPQDGQFYEQYF
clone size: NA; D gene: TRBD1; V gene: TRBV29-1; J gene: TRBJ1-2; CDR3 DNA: TGCAGCGCCCAGGACAGGGCGGGAGCTAACTATGGCTACACCTTC; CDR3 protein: CSAQDRAGANYGYTF
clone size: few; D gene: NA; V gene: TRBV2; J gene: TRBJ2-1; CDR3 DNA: TGTGCCAGCAGGGGGGTGACAGAATACAATGAGCAGTTCTTC; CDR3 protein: CASRGVTEYNEQFF
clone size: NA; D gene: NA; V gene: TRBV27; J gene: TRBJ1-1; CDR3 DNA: TGTGCCAGCAGTTCCAATTGGGGTGTTGAAGCTTTCTTT; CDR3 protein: CASSSNWGVEAFF
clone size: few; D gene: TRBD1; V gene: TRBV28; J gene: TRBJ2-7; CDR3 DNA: TGTGCCAGCAGTTTATATGTCGTTGGGACAGGGACCGAGCAGTACTTC; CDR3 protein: CASSLYVVGTGTEQYF
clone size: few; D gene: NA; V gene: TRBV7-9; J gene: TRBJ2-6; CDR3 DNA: TGTGCCAGCAGCTTAGCGTGGGTCAGGGCCAACGTCCTGACTTTC; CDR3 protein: CASSLAWVRANVLTF
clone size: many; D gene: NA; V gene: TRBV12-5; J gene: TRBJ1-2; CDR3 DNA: TGTGCTAGTGGTTTATGGGAGGGCAGAGGCTACACCTTC; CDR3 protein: CASGLWEGRGYTF
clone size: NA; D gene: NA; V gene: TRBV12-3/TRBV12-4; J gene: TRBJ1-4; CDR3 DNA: TGTGCCAGCAGCGGGAGCACAGGCGCTTCCAATGAAAAACTGTTTTTT; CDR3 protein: CASSGSTGASNEKLFF
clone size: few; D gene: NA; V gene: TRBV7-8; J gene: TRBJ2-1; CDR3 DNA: TGTGCCAGCAGCTTAAGTCGCGGAGAAGTCTACAATGAGCAGTTCTTC; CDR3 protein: CASSLSRGEVYNEQFF
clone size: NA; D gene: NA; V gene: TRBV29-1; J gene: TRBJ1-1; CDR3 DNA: TGCAGCGGGCTCCTGACGGGGAACACTGAAGCTTTCTTT; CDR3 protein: CSGLLTGNTEAFF
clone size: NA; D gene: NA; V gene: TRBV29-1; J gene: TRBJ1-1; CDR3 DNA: TGCAGCGTTGTGGACAGCCGCCGTGGCACTGAAGCTTTCTTT; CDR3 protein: CSVVDSRRGTEAFF
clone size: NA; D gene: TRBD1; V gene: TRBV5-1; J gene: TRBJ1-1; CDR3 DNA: TGCGCCAGCAGCTTGGTCGGGGACAGCGATTTGAACACTGAAGCTTTCTTT; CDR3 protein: CASSLVGDSDLNTEAFF
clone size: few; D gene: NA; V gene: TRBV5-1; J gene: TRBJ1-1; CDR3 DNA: TGCGCCAGCAGCTTGTCCCTCCTCTGGCTGGGCCACACTGAAGCTTTCTTT; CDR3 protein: CASSLSLLWLGHTEAFF
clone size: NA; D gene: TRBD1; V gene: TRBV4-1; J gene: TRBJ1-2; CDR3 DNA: TGCGCCAGCAGCCAAGATTACCCAGGGGGCGGCTATGGCTACACCTTC; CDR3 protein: CASSQDYPGGGYGYTF
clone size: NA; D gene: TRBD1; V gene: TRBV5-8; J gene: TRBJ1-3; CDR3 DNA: TGTGCCAGCAGCCGGCGGGGACAGCTCGGAAACACCATATATTTT; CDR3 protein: CASSRRGQLGNTIYF
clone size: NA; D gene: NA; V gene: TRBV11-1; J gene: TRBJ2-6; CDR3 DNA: TGTGCCAGCAGCTTAGAAACAGGGCTAGGGCGAAAACCCCACGTCCTGACTTTC; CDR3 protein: CASSLETGLGRKPHVLTF
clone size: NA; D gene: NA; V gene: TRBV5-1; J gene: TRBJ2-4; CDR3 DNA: TGCGCCAGCAGCTCAACCAGGGGTAGGCAAAACATTCAGTACTTC; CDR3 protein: CASSSTRGRQNIQYF
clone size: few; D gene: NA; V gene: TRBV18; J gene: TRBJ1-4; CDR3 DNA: TGTGCCAGCTCTTCCGGGACAACTGAAAAACTGTTTTTT; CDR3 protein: CASSSGTTEKLFF
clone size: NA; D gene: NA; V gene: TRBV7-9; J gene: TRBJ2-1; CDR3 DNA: TGTGCCAGCTACTTAGCTAATGAGCAGTTCTTC; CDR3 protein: CASYLANEQFF
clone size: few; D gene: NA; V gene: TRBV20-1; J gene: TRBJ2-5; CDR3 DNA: TGCAGTGCTAGAGATGAGGTCCTTCGGCAGCCCTGGGAGACCCAGTACTTC; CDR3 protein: CSARDEVLRQPWETQYF
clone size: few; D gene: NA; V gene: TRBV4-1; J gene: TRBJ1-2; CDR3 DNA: TGCGCCAGCAGCCCTCTCCGGCCAGGACGTCTTGGCTACACCTTC; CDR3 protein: CASSPLRPGRLGYTF
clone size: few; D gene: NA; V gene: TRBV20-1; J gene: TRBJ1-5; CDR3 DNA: TGCAGTGCCTTGGACCGATATAGCAATCAGCCCCAGCATTTT; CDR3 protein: CSALDRYSNQPQHF
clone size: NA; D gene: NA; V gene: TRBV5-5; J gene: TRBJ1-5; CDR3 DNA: TGTGCCAGCAGATCCCATGACAGTAGCAATCAGCCCCAGCATTTT; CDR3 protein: CASRSHDSSNQPQHF
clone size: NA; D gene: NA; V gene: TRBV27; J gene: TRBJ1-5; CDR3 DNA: TGTGCCAGCAGTTTATTTTCGGGCTCGGCAGGGAATCAGCCCCAGCATTTT; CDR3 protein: CASSLFSGSAGNQPQHF
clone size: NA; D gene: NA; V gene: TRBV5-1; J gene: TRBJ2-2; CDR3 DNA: TGCGCCAGCAGCTTGGTTCCCCTGGAGGCCGGGGAGCTGTTTTTT; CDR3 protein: CASSLVPLEAGELFF
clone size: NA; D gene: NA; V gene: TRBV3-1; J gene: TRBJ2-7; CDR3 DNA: TGTGCCAGCAGCCAAGTTTTGGACTGGACCTACGAGCAGTACTTC; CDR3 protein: CASSQVLDWTYEQYF
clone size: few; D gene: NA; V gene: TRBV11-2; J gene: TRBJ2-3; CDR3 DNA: TGTGCCAGCAGCTTATGGGGAGGTACGCAGTATTTT; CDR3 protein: CASSLWGGTQYF
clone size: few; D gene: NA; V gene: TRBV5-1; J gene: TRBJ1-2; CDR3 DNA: TGCGCCAGCAGCTTGGAGGGGGGGACTTACGCTGGCTACACCTTC; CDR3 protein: CASSLEGGTYAGYTF
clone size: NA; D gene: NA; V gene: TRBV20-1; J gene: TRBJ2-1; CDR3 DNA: TGCAGTGCTAGTTGGCAGGGCAACATTGAGCAGTTCTTC; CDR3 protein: CSASWQGNIEQFF
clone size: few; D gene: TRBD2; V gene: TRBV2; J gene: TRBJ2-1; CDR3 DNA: TGTGCCAGCGTGGCGGGAGCAGGGGAGCAGTTCTTC; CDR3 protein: CASVAGAGEQFF
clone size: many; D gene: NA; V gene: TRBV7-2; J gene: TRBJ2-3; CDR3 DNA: TGTGCCAGCAGCTTAGATCTGACGGGGGGCGCGCAGTATTTT; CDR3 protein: CASSLDLTGGAQYF
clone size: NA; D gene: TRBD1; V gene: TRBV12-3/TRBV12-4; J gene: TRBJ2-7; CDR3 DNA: TGTGCCAGCAGCAGGGACAGCGGGCAGTACTTC; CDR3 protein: CASSRDSGQYF
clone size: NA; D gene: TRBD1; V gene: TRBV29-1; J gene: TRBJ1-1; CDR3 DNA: TGCAGCGCTGGCAGGGGGCAGGACACTGAAGCTTTCTTT; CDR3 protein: CSAGRGQDTEAFF
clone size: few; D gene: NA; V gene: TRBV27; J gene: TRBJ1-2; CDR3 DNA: TGTGCCAGCAGTACCGCAGGGGTTGGCTATGGCTACACCTTC; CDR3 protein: CASSTAGVGYGYTF
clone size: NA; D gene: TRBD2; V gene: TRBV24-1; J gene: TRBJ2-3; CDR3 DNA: TGTGCCACCAGTGATTTGGGGACTAGCGGGACTAGCACAGATACGCAGTATTTT; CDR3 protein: CATSDLGTSGTSTDTQYF
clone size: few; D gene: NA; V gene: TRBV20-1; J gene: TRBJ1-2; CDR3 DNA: TGCAGTGCTCCGGCCCCAGGGGACTATGGCTACACCTTC; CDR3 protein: CSAPAPGDYGYTF
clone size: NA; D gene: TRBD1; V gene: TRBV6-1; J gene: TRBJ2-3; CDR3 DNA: TGTGCCAGCAGTGAAGTCCCCCTCGGGACAGGGGCCACAGATACGCAGTATTTT; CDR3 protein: CASSEVPLGTGATDTQYF
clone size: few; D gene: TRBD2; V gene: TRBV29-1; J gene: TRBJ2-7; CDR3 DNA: TGCAGCGGAACCGGGACTAGCGGGTACGAGCAGTACTTC; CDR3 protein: CSGTGTSGYEQYF
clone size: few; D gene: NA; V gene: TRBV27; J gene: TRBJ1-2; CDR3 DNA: TGTGCCAGCAGTCCGCAAAGCCCGTATGGCTACACCTTC; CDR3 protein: CASSPQSPYGYTF
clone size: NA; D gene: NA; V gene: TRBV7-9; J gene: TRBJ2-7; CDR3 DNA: TGTGCCAGCAGCCCGGGGTCCGGGGATCGGGGCTACGAGCAGTACTTC; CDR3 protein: CASSPGSGDRGYEQYF
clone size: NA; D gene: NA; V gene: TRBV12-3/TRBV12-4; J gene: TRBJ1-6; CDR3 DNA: TGTGCCAGCAGTCCTAGGGCCGGGAATTCACCCCTCCACTTT; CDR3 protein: CASSPRAGNSPLHF
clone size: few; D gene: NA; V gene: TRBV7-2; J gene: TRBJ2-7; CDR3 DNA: TGTGCCAGCAGCTTAGGGGGCGGGGCCTCCTACGAGCAGTACTTC; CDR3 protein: CASSLGGGASYEQYF
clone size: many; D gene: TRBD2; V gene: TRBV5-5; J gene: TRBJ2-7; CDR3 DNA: TGTGCCAGCAGCTTGGAGCTAGCGGAGGCAAAGCAGTACTTC; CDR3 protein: CASSLELAEAKQYF
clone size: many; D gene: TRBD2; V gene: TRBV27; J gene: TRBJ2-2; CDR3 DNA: TGTGCCAGCAGTTTCAGCGGGGGCACCGGGGAGCTGTTTTTT; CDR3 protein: CASSFSGGTGELFF
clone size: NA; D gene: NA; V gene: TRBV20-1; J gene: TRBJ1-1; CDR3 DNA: TGCAGTGCTAGAGATCTGGTACAGGGCTGGCCTGAAGCTTTCTTT; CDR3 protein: CSARDLVQGWPEAFF